These 21 T cell receptor beta chains were sequenced from one sample in a study of CD8+ T cells in alopecia areata. RNA extraction and reverse transcription yielded cDNA as sequencing template. Some clones are missing from TCRdb's copy, which holds only in-frame ones; the method was immunoSEQ multiplex PCR. This sample yields 120,000 to 150,000 clones, of which less than 75% are seen a single time; 36% belongs to the top ten. Sequenced material: CD8+ T cells sorted from blood. These receptors came from a human donor in good health.

This clone has just one count. The chain joins TRBV4-1 to TRBJ1-1, with 7 bases aligning to TRBD1. Trimming took 0 bases from V and 7 from J; bases not matched to a gene: 5. Looked up from germline, CDR1 is MGHRA and CDR2 is YSYEKL. The CDR3 loop spans 14 amino acids. The DNA for the CDR3 is TGCGCCAGCAGCCAAGACAGGGGGGAGAATGAAGCTTTCTTT. As protein: CASSQDRGENEAFF.

CDR3: CSAPSGRGNEQFF. The DNA of the CDR3 is TGCAGCGCTCCCAGCGGGAGGGGCAATGAGCAGTTCTTC. The chain carries TRBV29-1 and TRBJ2-1; TRBD2 agrees at 10 bases. V lost 7 bases and J lost 6; bases outside the gene matches: 6. CDR1 is SQVTM and CDR2 is ANQGSEA in the germline V gene. The CDR3 is made up of 13 amino acids.

The CDR3 DNA reads TGTGCCAGCAGTCTCGGACACAGCAATGAGCAGTTCTTC. Translation gives CASSLGHSNEQFF. The chain has TRBV6-1 and TRBJ2-1; a possible D gene is TRBD1 (5 bases). Trimming stripped 5 bases from V and 6 bases from J, with 11 bases between. Per germline, CDR1 MNHNS and CDR2 SASEGT. There are 13 residues in the CDR3.

This clone has a handful of counts. The rearrangement uses TRBV6-6 and TRBJ2-3; weak D call: TRBD2 (5 bases). V lost 2 bases to trimming and J lost 4 bases, with 10 bases between them. Germline assignment: CDR1 MNHNY and CDR2 SVGAGI (reference sequence). The CDR3 is 14 residues long. CDR3 residues: CASSYGSLPDTQYF. CDR3 bases: TGTGCCAGCAGTTACGGGAGCCTTCCAGATACGCAGTATTTT.

The chain links TRBV5-1 to TRBJ2-1; D is unresolved. This CDR3 is built from 12 residues. Per the germline V gene, CDR1 is SGHRS and CDR2 is YFSETQ. V gave up 7 bases and J gave up 4 bases, with 9 bases separating them. The CDR3 is CASVDEYNEQFF. CDR3 nucleotides: TGCGCCAGCGTCGACGAGTACAATGAGCAGTTCTTC. Full variable domain (remainder filled in from reference TRBV5-1 and TRBJ2-1): KAGVTQTPRYLIKTRGQQVTLSCSPISGHRSVSWYQQTPGQGLQFLFEYFSETQRNKGNFPGRFSGRQFSNSRSEMNVSTLELGDSALYLCASVDEYNEQFFGPGTRLTVL.

The chain carries TRBV29-1 and TRBJ2-3; 12 positions agree with TRBD2. With V trimmed by 2 bases and J by 3 bases, 9 bases remained unmatched. Germline CDR1 is SQVTM and CDR2 is ANQGSEA. This CDR3 comprises 17 residues. CDR3 sequence: CSVERFLAGGRTDTQYF. The CDR3 bases are TGCAGCGTTGAAAGGTTCCTAGCGGGAGGGAGGACAGATACGCAGTATTTT.

V is TRBV5-4 and J is TRBJ1-2; D is unresolved. Between the trimmed V and J ends, which lost 2 bases and 4 bases, there was a span of 12 bases. CDR1 and CDR2 from the germline V gene are SGHNT and YYREEE (reference sequence). This CDR3 contains 14 residues. The CDR3 here is CASSFNSFGYGYTF. The CDR3 DNA is TGTGCCAGCAGCTTTAACAGTTTCGGCTATGGCTACACCTTC.

The chain employs TRBV9 and TRBJ2-1; maybe TRBD2 (6 bases). Trimming pared 4 bases from V and 0 bases from J, leaving 14 bases between. Per germline, CDR1 SGDLS and CDR2 YYNGEE. This CDR3 region has 16 residues. In DNA, the CDR3 is TGTGCCAGCAGCAGGACTATCGGGTTCTCCTACAATGAGCAGTTCTTC. Protein sequence: CASSRTIGFSYNEQFF. Variable domain in full (rest from reference TRBV9 and TRBJ2-1): DSGVTQTPKHLITATGQRVTLRCSPRSGDLSVYWYQQSLDQGLQFLIQYYNGEERAKGNILERFSAQQFPDLHSELNLSSLELGDSALYFCASSRTIGFSYNEQFFGPGTRLTVL.

The chain recombines TRBV6-1 with TRBJ2-7, with a weak D call TRBD2 (5 bases). Per the germline V gene, CDR1 is MNHNS and CDR2 is SASEGT. The CDR3 length is 13 residues. Trimming shortened V by 6 bases and J by 2 bases, and 11 bases separated the two germline ends. The CDR3 DNA reads TGTGCCAGCAGGGCGGGTCCGGCCTACGAGCAGTACTTC. Translated, it gives CASRAGPAYEQYF.

A word on this clone: The same CDR3 also results from other DNA sequences found in this sample. In DNA, the CDR3 is TGTGCCAGCAGTTTCGGCAGGGCTCAGCCCCAGCATTTT. This encodes CASSFGRAQPQHF. The V and J genes are TRBV27 and TRBJ1-5; a weak D match, TRBD1 (5 bases). V was clipped by 3 bases and J by 6 bases, with 9 bases between them. The CDR3 loop spans 13 amino acids. In germline, CDR1 is MNHEY, CDR2 SMNVEV (reference sequence).

Of note for this clone: A far larger clone is a single base away, which makes a read error likely. Distinct nucleotide sequences in the sample also encode this CDR3. V and J are TRBV5-4 and TRBJ1-1; no definite D call. Germline V CDR1 and CDR2: SGHNT, YYREEE (reference sequence). This CDR3 has 12 residues. The germline V and J ends were trimmed by 0 bases and 4 bases, with 4 bases remaining between them. The CDR3: CASSLGVTEAFF. CDR3 bases: TGTGCCAGCAGCTTGGGAGTCACTGAAGCTTTCTTT.

This clone showed up just a few times. V is TRBV9 and J is TRBJ1-1; D is undetermined. Per the germline V gene, CDR1 is SGDLS and CDR2 is YYNGEE. The CDR3 length is 12 residues. V lost 1 base and J 3 bases, leaving 4 bases between the germline ends. The CDR3 DNA sequence: TGTGCCAGCAGCGTATCCGACACTGAAGCTTTCTTT. This gives the protein CASSVSDTEAFF.

This sequence joins TRBV29-1 and TRBJ2-1; 14 nucleotides match TRBD2. The V gene end was trimmed by 6 bases and the J gene end by 4 bases; junction bases not matched to a gene: 17. Per the germline V gene, CDR1 is SQVTM and CDR2 is ANQGSEA. The CDR3 has 19 residues. CDR3 coding DNA: TGCAGCGTCAAAACCGGGACTAGCGGGAGTTTGGGGCCTTACAATGAGCAGTTCTTC. This encodes CSVKTGTSGSLGPYNEQFF.

The chain has TRBV5-8 and TRBJ1-5, with D hard to call. The CDR3 has 11 amino acids. Looked up from germline, CDR1 is SGHTS and CDR2 is YDEGEE. V lost 4 bases and J lost 5, with 4 bases in between. CDR3 residues: CASSPHQPQHF. The CDR3, as DNA: TGTGCCAGCAGCCCACATCAGCCCCAGCATTTT.

The rearrangement links TRBV30 to TRBJ1-1; possibly TRBD1 for D (6 bases). This CDR3 has 14 amino acids. Deletions cut 0 bases from V and 5 bases from J, with 13 bases between. Germline V gene data show CDR1 as GTSNPN and CDR2 as SVGIG (reference sequence). The CDR3 nucleotides are TGTGCCTGGAGTGTCGGGCAGGGGAATACTGAAGCTTTCTTT. This gives the protein CAWSVGQGNTEAFF.

The J gene is TRBJ2-5, the V gene TRBV27, with TRBD2 identical over 9 bases. The junction had 9 bases not matched to a gene; V was cut back by 3 bases and J by 4 bases. Germline V CDR1 and CDR2: MNHEY, SMNVEV (reference sequence). The CDR3 loop spans 16 amino acids. CDR3 nucleotides: TGTGCCAGCAGTTTTCTCCCAGCGGGAGGACTAGAGACCCAGTACTTC. Translated: CASSFLPAGGLETQYF.

The rearrangement joins TRBV27 to TRBJ1-2; D not resolved. Germline-derived CDR1 and CDR2 are MNHEY and SMNVEV (reference sequence). The ends were cut back, 2 bases at V and 4 bases at J, with 14 bases in the middle. This CDR3 contains 15 residues. The CDR3 sequence: CASSLRVGQSYGYTF. Written as DNA, the CDR3 is TGTGCCAGCAGTTTAAGGGTTGGGCAGAGCTATGGCTACACCTTC.

This rearrangement joins TRBV4-1 to TRBJ2-7; 10 bases match TRBD2. The trim removed 1 base at V and 4 bases at J, leaving 4 bases unmatched. CDR1 and CDR2 (germline): MGHRA, YSYEKL. The CDR3 is 15 amino acids. CDR3 residues: CASSQALAGVYEQYF. CDR3 nucleotide sequence: TGCGCCAGCAGCCAAGCGCTAGCGGGAGTGTACGAGCAGTACTTC.

The rearrangement joins TRBV18 to TRBJ2-3; possibly TRBD1 for D (5 bases). Germline CDR1 reads KGHSH; CDR2 reads LQKENI. V was clipped by 6 bases and J by 2 bases, with 12 bases between them. The CDR3 consists of 14 residues. CDR3 DNA sequence: TGTGCCAGCTCCCCCCACAGGTCCACAGATACGCAGTATTTT. The encoded protein is CASSPHRSTDTQYF.

The chain has TRBV6-5 and TRBJ2-2, with a tentative D call TRBD1 (7 bases). The V gene's germline CDR1 is MNHEY and CDR2 SVGAGI. Trimming cost V 3 bases and J 3 bases, with 11 bases left between them. The CDR3 consists of 15 residues. The CDR3 DNA is TGTGCCAGCAGTTATTTCAGGGGGGACACCGGGGAGCTGTTTTTT. Translating it yields CASSYFRGDTGELFF.

This clone was recorded only once. The rearrangement links TRBV4-1 to TRBJ1-2; D not certain. The CDR3 length is 12 residues. V shed 1 base and J shed 4 bases, with 4 bases lying between them. The germline gives CDR1 MGHRA, CDR2 YSYEKL. The CDR3 region has the DNA TGCGCCAGCAGCCAAGGGATCTATGGCTACACCTTC. It codes for CASSQGIYGYTF.